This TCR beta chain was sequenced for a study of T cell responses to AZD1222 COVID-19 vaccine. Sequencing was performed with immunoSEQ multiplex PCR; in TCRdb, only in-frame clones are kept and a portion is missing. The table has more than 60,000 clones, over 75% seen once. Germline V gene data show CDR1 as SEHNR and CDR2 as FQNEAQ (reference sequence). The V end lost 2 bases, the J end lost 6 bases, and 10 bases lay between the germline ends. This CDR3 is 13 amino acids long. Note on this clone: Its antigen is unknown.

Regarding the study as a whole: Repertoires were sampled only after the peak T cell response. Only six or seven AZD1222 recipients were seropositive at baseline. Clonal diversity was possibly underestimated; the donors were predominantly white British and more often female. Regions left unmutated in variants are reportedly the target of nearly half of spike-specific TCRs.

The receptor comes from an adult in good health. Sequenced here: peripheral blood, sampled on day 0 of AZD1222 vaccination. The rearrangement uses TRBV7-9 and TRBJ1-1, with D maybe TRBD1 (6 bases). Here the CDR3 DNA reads TGTGCCAGCAGCTTATGGACAGTCCCTGAAGCTTTCTTT. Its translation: CASSLWTVPEAFF. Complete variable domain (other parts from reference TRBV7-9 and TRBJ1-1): DTGVSQNPRHKITKRGQNVTFRCDPISEHNRLYWYRQTLGQGPEFLTYFQNEAQLEKSRLLSDRFSAERPKGSFSTLEIQRTEQGDSAMYLCASSLWTVPEAFFGQGTRLTVV.